This T cell receptor beta chain was profiled in a study of cytomegalovirus exposure and HLA in healthy donors. Study at large: The roughly 120 million unique TCR beta sequences, from approximately 170 million T cells, were found by an earlier analysis.

PCR amplification relied on 60 Vbeta primers (plus 13 Jbeta primers). The assay was immunoSEQ multiplex PCR, and TCRdb's table has in-frame clones only and misses some. The sample table includes around 64,000 clones. The germline CDR1 and CDR2 sequences are LNHDA and SQIVND (reference sequence). V lost 11 bases and J 4 bases, leaving 23 bases between the germline ends. The CDR3 spans 15 residues. The chain employs TRBV19 and TRBJ1-2, with no clear D. The TCR sequence derives from a female donor in good health and CMV-seropositive. The material sequenced was PBMCs. The CDR3 DNA reads as TGTGCCTCGAGACTTCAACGTCGGGGTAGCTATGGCTACACCTTC. Translated, it gives CASRLQRRGSYGYTF.